The rows below give T cell receptor beta chains drawn from one sample of a study of T cell responses to AZD1222 COVID-19 vaccine. Libraries were prepared by immunoSEQ multiplex PCR; TCRdb keeps only in-frame clonotypes and omits some of them. The sample carries some 140,000 clones, roughly 90% recorded once. The source material was peripheral blood, sampled on day 0 of AZD1222 vaccination. These receptors came from an adult in good health. CDR3s include the opening cysteine and the closing phenylalanine or tryptophan. D genes are given only for firm matches. The size field is filled for only some rows; it gives once, few, many or a size class.

d_gene: .
j_gene: TRBJ1-6
v_gene: TRBV21-1
abundance: .
CDR3aa: CASSKSDRAKGSPLHF
CDR3nt: TGTGCCAGCAGCAAGAGCGACAGGGCAAAGGGTTCACCCCTCCACTTT

d_gene: .
j_gene: TRBJ2-7
v_gene: TRBV13
abundance: .
CDR3aa: CASSLTGTSYEQYF
CDR3nt: TGTGCCAGCAGCTTAACCGGGACAAGTTACGAGCAGTACTTC

d_gene: .
j_gene: TRBJ1-1
v_gene: TRBV9
abundance: .
CDR3aa: CASSVGGAGTGMNTEAFF
CDR3nt: TGTGCCAGCAGCGTAGGAGGGGCGGGAACTGGGATGAACACTGAAGCTTTCTTT

d_gene: .
j_gene: TRBJ2-7
v_gene: TRBV24-1
abundance: .
CDR3aa: CATSDWSAYEQYF
CDR3nt: TGTGCCACCAGTGATTGGTCAGCTTACGAGCAGTACTTC

d_gene: TRBD2
j_gene: TRBJ2-5
v_gene: TRBV28
abundance: .
CDR3aa: CASRGGETQYF
CDR3nt: TGTGCCAGCAGGGGGGGGGAGACCCAGTACTTC

d_gene: .
j_gene: TRBJ1-6
v_gene: TRBV5-6
abundance: .
CDR3aa: CASSLGGLNLNSPLHF
CDR3nt: TGTGCCAGCAGCTTAGGAGGGTTAAATCTAAATTCACCCCTCCACTTT

d_gene: .
j_gene: TRBJ1-1
v_gene: TRBV7-2
abundance: .
CDR3aa: CASSLQTGGTEAFF
CDR3nt: TGTGCCAGCAGCCTGCAGACAGGAGGGACTGAAGCTTTCTTT

d_gene: .
j_gene: TRBJ2-7
v_gene: TRBV5-4
abundance: .
CDR3aa: CASSSTEGVYEQYF
CDR3nt: TGTGCCAGCAGCTCCACCGAGGGGGTCTACGAGCAGTACTTC

d_gene: .
j_gene: TRBJ2-1
v_gene: TRBV4-2
abundance: .
CDR3aa: CASSLTSGNEQFF
CDR3nt: TGTGCCAGCAGCCTGACCTCGGGGAATGAGCAGTTCTTC

d_gene: TRBD1
j_gene: TRBJ2-2
v_gene: TRBV4-3
abundance: .
CDR3aa: CASSRDREALGGELFF
CDR3nt: TGCGCCAGCAGCCGGGACAGGGAGGCCCTGGGCGGGGAGCTGTTTTTT

d_gene: .
j_gene: TRBJ1-2
v_gene: TRBV11-3
abundance: .
CDR3aa: CASSLLDGDGYTF
CDR3nt: TGTGCCAGCAGCTTACTTGATGGGGATGGCTACACCTTC

d_gene: TRBD2
j_gene: TRBJ2-1
v_gene: TRBV27
abundance: .
CDR3aa: CASSSTSGRGNEQFF
CDR3nt: TGTGCCAGCAGTTCCACTAGCGGGAGGGGGAATGAGCAGTTCTTC

d_gene: .
j_gene: TRBJ2-1
v_gene: TRBV11-2
abundance: .
CDR3aa: CASSLGLDNEQFF
CDR3nt: TGTGCCAGCAGCCTAGGACTTGACAATGAGCAGTTCTTC

d_gene: .
j_gene: TRBJ2-7
v_gene: TRBV4-1
abundance: .
CDR3aa: CASSQSFQGVYEQYF
CDR3nt: TGCGCCAGCAGCCAAAGCTTCCAGGGAGTCTACGAGCAGTACTTC

d_gene: .
j_gene: TRBJ1-2
v_gene: TRBV19
abundance: .
CDR3aa: CASSIPDGNYGYTF
CDR3nt: TGTGCCAGTAGTATCCCGGACGGGAACTATGGCTACACCTTC

d_gene: TRBD2
j_gene: TRBJ2-1
v_gene: TRBV29-1
abundance: .
CDR3aa: CSALAGNSYNEQFF
CDR3nt: TGCAGCGCCTTAGCGGGAAACTCCTACAATGAGCAGTTCTTC

d_gene: TRBD1
j_gene: TRBJ2-7
v_gene: TRBV3-1/TRBV3-2
abundance: .
CDR3aa: CASSQWLDRDSSYEQYF
CDR3nt: TGTGCCAGCAGCCAATGGCTCGACCGGGACAGCTCCTACGAGCAGTACTTC

d_gene: .
j_gene: TRBJ2-5
v_gene: TRBV4-1
abundance: .
CDR3aa: CATQSRGGLGETQYF
CDR3nt: TGCGCCACCCAGTCCAGGGGGGGGCTAGGAGAGACCCAGTACTTC

d_gene: .
j_gene: TRBJ1-6
v_gene: TRBV9
abundance: few
CDR3aa: CASSVENSPLHF
CDR3nt: TGTGCCAGCAGCGTAGAAAATTCACCCCTCCACTTT

d_gene: TRBD1
j_gene: TRBJ2-7
v_gene: TRBV20-1
abundance: .
CDR3aa: CSASFGTASYEQYF
CDR3nt: TGCAGTGCTAGTTTTGGGACAGCTTCCTACGAGCAGTACTTC

d_gene: .
j_gene: TRBJ2-3
v_gene: TRBV5-1
abundance: .
CDR3aa: CASPPEDTQYF
CDR3nt: TGCGCCAGCCCCCCTGAAGATACGCAGTATTTT

d_gene: TRBD1
j_gene: TRBJ1-2
v_gene: TRBV4-2
abundance: .
CDR3aa: CATNRDRGDDNYGYTF
CDR3nt: TGTGCCACGAACCGGGACAGGGGGGATGATAACTATGGCTACACCTTC

d_gene: TRBD1
j_gene: TRBJ1-5
v_gene: TRBV27
abundance: .
CDR3aa: CASSPGGTGRQPQHF
CDR3nt: TGTGCCAGCAGCCCCGGGGGGACAGGGCGTCAGCCCCAGCATTTT

d_gene: .
j_gene: TRBJ1-2
v_gene: TRBV10-3
abundance: .
CDR3aa: CAISESWTLLNYGYTF
CDR3nt: TGTGCCATCAGTGAGTCGTGGACACTACTTAACTATGGCTACACCTTC

d_gene: TRBD1
j_gene: TRBJ1-2
v_gene: TRBV5-1
abundance: .
CDR3aa: CASSLDRGSYGYTF
CDR3nt: TGCGCCAGCAGCTTGGACAGGGGTAGCTATGGCTACACCTTC

d_gene: .
j_gene: TRBJ1-5
v_gene: TRBV13
abundance: once
CDR3aa: CASSLGAGGEPQHF
CDR3nt: TGTGCCAGCAGCTTGGGGGCAGGAGGGGAGCCCCAGCATTTT

d_gene: TRBD1
j_gene: TRBJ1-6
v_gene: TRBV7-9
abundance: .
CDR3aa: CASSSGQAFYNSPLHF
CDR3nt: TGTGCCAGCAGCTCTGGACAGGCGTTCTATAATTCACCCCTCCACTTT

d_gene: TRBD2
j_gene: TRBJ2-2
v_gene: TRBV7-9
abundance: .
CDR3aa: CASSLLAGGSGELFF
CDR3nt: TGTGCCAGCAGCTTATTGGCGGGGGGTTCCGGGGAGCTGTTTTTT

d_gene: .
j_gene: TRBJ1-2
v_gene: TRBV18
abundance: .
CDR3aa: CASSPTDGTGDGYTF
CDR3nt: TGTGCCAGCTCACCTACAGATGGGACGGGCGATGGCTACACCTTC

d_gene: TRBD1
j_gene: TRBJ1-6
v_gene: TRBV7-8
abundance: .
CDR3aa: CASSLEGQGRSPLHF
CDR3nt: TGTGCCAGCAGCCTCGAGGGACAGGGAAGATCACCCCTCCACTTT

d_gene: TRBD1
j_gene: TRBJ2-2
v_gene: TRBV6-2/TRBV6-3
abundance: few
CDR3aa: CASSDRESGELFF
CDR3nt: TGTGCCAGCAGTGACAGGGAGTCCGGGGAGCTGTTTTTT

d_gene: .
j_gene: TRBJ2-1
v_gene: TRBV7-9
abundance: .
CDR3aa: CASSQVIAGDEQFF
CDR3nt: TGTGCCAGCAGCCAAGTAATAGCAGGCGATGAGCAGTTCTTC

d_gene: .
j_gene: TRBJ1-2
v_gene: TRBV28
abundance: .
CDR3aa: CASSLSGGDYGYTF
CDR3nt: TGTGCCAGCAGTTTATCGGGGGGCGACTATGGCTACACCTTC

d_gene: .
j_gene: TRBJ2-1
v_gene: TRBV13
abundance: .
CDR3aa: CASSSTRTWNEQFF
CDR3nt: TGTGCCAGCAGCTCAACACGGACCTGGAATGAGCAGTTCTTC

d_gene: .
j_gene: TRBJ2-5
v_gene: TRBV5-1
abundance: .
CDR3aa: CASSAGLAGETQYF
CDR3nt: TGCGCCAGCAGCGCCGGGCTAGCAGGCGAGACCCAGTACTTC

d_gene: .
j_gene: TRBJ1-5
v_gene: TRBV6-5
abundance: few
CDR3aa: CASTPPRGDQPQHF
CDR3nt: TGTGCCAGCACCCCCCCTAGGGGCGATCAGCCCCAGCATTTT

d_gene: .
j_gene: TRBJ1-1
v_gene: TRBV7-3
abundance: .
CDR3aa: CASSLNSVNTEAFF
CDR3nt: TGTGCCAGCAGCTTAAATAGTGTGAACACTGAAGCTTTCTTT

d_gene: .
j_gene: TRBJ2-2
v_gene: TRBV19
abundance: .
CDR3aa: CASSNPGVVGELFF
CDR3nt: TGTGCCAGTAGTAACCCAGGGGTGGTCGGGGAGCTGTTTTTT

d_gene: .
j_gene: TRBJ1-2
v_gene: TRBV7-8
abundance: once
CDR3aa: CASSLARGGSIYGYTF
CDR3nt: TGTGCCAGCAGCTTAGCGCGGGGGGGGAGTATCTATGGCTACACCTTC

d_gene: .
j_gene: TRBJ1-2
v_gene: TRBV7-9
abundance: .
CDR3aa: CASSLDQGWGYTF
CDR3nt: TGTGCCAGCAGCTTAGACCAGGGCTGGGGCTACACCTTC

d_gene: .
j_gene: TRBJ1-4
v_gene: TRBV5-1
abundance: .
CDR3aa: CASSPSGGDNEKLFF
CDR3nt: TGCGCCAGCAGCCCGAGCGGGGGCGATAATGAAAAACTGTTTTTT

d_gene: .
j_gene: TRBJ2-3
v_gene: TRBV5-1
abundance: .
CDR3aa: CASSFADTQYF
CDR3nt: TGCGCCAGCAGCTTTGCAGATACGCAGTATTTT

d_gene: .
j_gene: TRBJ2-5
v_gene: TRBV25-1
abundance: .
CDR3aa: CASSEETQYF
CDR3nt: TGTGCCAGCAGTGAAGAGACCCAGTACTTC

d_gene: .
j_gene: TRBJ2-2
v_gene: TRBV30
abundance: .
CDR3aa: CAWSVMGAGELFF
CDR3nt: TGTGCCTGGAGTGTAATGGGGGCCGGGGAGCTGTTTTTT

d_gene: .
j_gene: TRBJ1-6
v_gene: TRBV28
abundance: .
CDR3aa: CASRGRDQGRRPLHF
CDR3nt: TGTGCCAGCAGGGGCCGGGACCAAGGGCGGAGACCCCTCCACTTT

d_gene: .
j_gene: TRBJ1-2
v_gene: TRBV5-1
abundance: few
CDR3aa: CASSLVAEVTRLAGYTF
CDR3nt: TGCGCCAGCAGCTTGGTGGCGGAGGTCACCAGACTGGCTGGCTACACCTTC

d_gene: TRBD2
j_gene: TRBJ2-1
v_gene: TRBV27
abundance: .
CDR3aa: CASKKLSGGPIWEQFF
CDR3nt: TGTGCCAGCAAAAAACTAAGCGGGGGCCCTATTTGGGAGCAGTTCTTC

d_gene: .
j_gene: TRBJ1-5
v_gene: TRBV12-5
abundance: .
CDR3aa: CASGLSRGAQGQPQHF
CDR3nt: TGTGCTAGTGGTTTGTCACGGGGGGCGCAGGGTCAGCCCCAGCATTTT

d_gene: .
j_gene: TRBJ2-1
v_gene: TRBV21-1
abundance: .
CDR3aa: CASSKSEREEDEQFF
CDR3nt: TGTGCCAGCAGCAAATCTGAGCGGGAGGAAGATGAGCAGTTCTTC

d_gene: TRBD1
j_gene: TRBJ2-1
v_gene: TRBV3-1/TRBV3-2
abundance: .
CDR3aa: CASSTLTGSNEQFF
CDR3nt: TGTGCCAGCAGCACCTTGACAGGGAGCAATGAGCAGTTCTTC

d_gene: .
j_gene: TRBJ1-1
v_gene: TRBV6-2/TRBV6-3
abundance: .
CDR3aa: CASSGRGPHTEAFF
CDR3nt: TGTGCCAGCAGTGGACGGGGTCCCCACACTGAAGCTTTCTTT

d_gene: TRBD1
j_gene: TRBJ1-2
v_gene: TRBV3-1/TRBV3-2
abundance: .
CDR3aa: CASSPVHRGSGYTF
CDR3nt: TGTGCCAGCAGCCCTGTCCACAGGGGATCTGGCTACACCTTC

d_gene: TRBD1
j_gene: TRBJ1-6
v_gene: TRBV11-3
abundance: .
CDR3aa: CASKSGTENSPLHF
CDR3nt: TGTGCCAGCAAATCCGGGACAGAGAATTCACCCCTCCACTTT